Following are 24 T cell receptor beta chains from one sample sequenced in a study of shared clonotypes between healthy human individuals. The method was immunoSEQ multiplex PCR; TCRdb's version includes in-frame clones alone and lacks a portion of them. The repertoire includes about 600,000 clones, around 97% of them detected once, and 0.055% to 0.07% sits in the top ten. The sequenced sample was naive CD4+ T cells sorted from blood. Documented subset: CD45RA+ positively selected. The receptor set was obtained from a woman aged 25 to 39 in good health.

The J gene is TRBJ2-2, the V gene TRBV5-1; 9 bases are a match to TRBD2. Trimming took 4 bases from V and 5 from J; bases not matched to a gene: 6. Germline assignment: CDR1 SGHRS and CDR2 YFSETQ. This CDR3 is built from 15 residues. The CDR3 sequence is CASSLASGRTGELFF. The CDR3 DNA reads TGCGCCAGCAGCCTCGCCAGCGGGAGGACCGGGGAGCTGTTTTTT.

V usage is TRBV28 and J usage is TRBJ2-7; D is perhaps TRBD2 (5 bases). CDR1 is MDHEN and CDR2 is SYDVKM in the germline V gene. The CDR3 has 12 amino acids. Trimming stripped 7 bases from V and 2 bases from J, with 9 bases between. The CDR3: CASTGFTYEQYF. CDR3 bases: TGTGCCAGCACGGGATTCACCTACGAGCAGTACTTC.

The gene calls are TRBV29-1 and TRBJ1-1, with D unclear. Germline V CDR1 and CDR2: SQVTM, ANQGSEA. V was shortened by 7 bases and J by 0 bases, with 6 bases between the two germline ends. The CDR3 extends over 11 amino acids. The CDR3, as DNA: TGCAGCGGAGACCTGAACACTGAAGCTTTCTTT. This translates into CSGDLNTEAFF.

The chain uses TRBV5-1 and TRBJ2-1; 7 bases align to TRBD2. This CDR3 has 16 amino acids. CDR1 and CDR2 (germline): SGHRS, YFSETQ. After removal of 6 bases from V and 0 bases from J, the junction contained 9 bases not matched to a gene. The CDR3 DNA sequence: TGCGCCAGCACCGAATTAGCGGGCAGCTCCTACAATGAGCAGTTCTTC. This gives the protein CASTELAGSSYNEQFF.

The gene calls are TRBV4-2 and TRBJ2-7; 8 nucleotides agree with TRBD2. With V trimmed by 0 bases and J by 3 bases, 4 bases remained unmatched. The length of the CDR3 is 15 residues. The V gene's germline CDR1 is LGHNA and CDR2 YNFKEQ. This CDR3 reads CASSQEKRGHYEQYF. The DNA for the CDR3 is TGTGCCAGCAGCCAAGAAAAGCGGGGGCACTACGAGCAGTACTTC.

The chain uses TRBV5-1 and TRBJ1-1; D is unclear. V gave up 4 bases and J gave up 1 base, with 11 bases separating them. From germline, CDR1 is SGHRS and CDR2 YFSETQ. This CDR3 has 14 residues. CDR3 nucleotides: TGCGCCAGCAGCGTCAGCGGCGGGAACACTGAAGCTTTCTTT. This gives the protein CASSVSGGNTEAFF.

Regarding this clone: The sample carries other DNA sequences with the same CDR3. The chain couples TRBV7-9 to TRBJ2-1; maybe TRBD2 (6 bases). The CDR3 is 15 amino acids. Germline CDR1 reads SEHNR; CDR2 reads FQNEAQ (reference sequence). Deletions cut 2 bases from V and 0 bases from J, with 8 bases between. CDR3 nucleotide sequence: TGTGCCAGCAGCTTACGGGGGAGCTCCTACAATGAGCAGTTCTTC. This sequence encodes CASSLRGSSYNEQFF.

The rearrangement uses TRBV28 and TRBJ2-1, with D possibly TRBD2 on 6 matching bases. The CDR3 totals 13 residues. CDR1 and CDR2 (germline): MDHEN, SYDVKM. Trimming removed 10 bases at V and 6 bases at J, with 16 bases between. The chain's CDR3 is CATRESGANEQFF. Written as DNA, the CDR3 is TGTGCCACCCGGGAGAGTGGTGCCAATGAGCAGTTCTTC.

The rearrangement links TRBV5-4 to TRBJ1-2, with TRBD1 matching over 8 bases. The germline V gene has CDR1 SGHNT and CDR2 YYREEE (reference sequence). This CDR3 region has 14 residues. With V trimmed by 4 bases and J by 5 bases, 7 bases remained unmatched. Written as DNA, the CDR3 is TGTGCCAGCAGCACTGGACAGGGCCCTTATGGCTACACCTTC. The encoded protein is CASSTGQGPYGYTF. The full variable domain, rest sourced from reference TRBV5-4 and TRBJ1-2, is ETGVTQSPTHLIKTRGQQVTLRCSSQSGHNTVSWYQQALGQGPQFIFQYYREEENGRGNFPPRFSGLQFPNYSSELNVNALELDDSALYLCASSTGQGPYGYTFGSGTRLTVV.

This clone was recorded once. The rearrangement uses TRBV2 and TRBJ2-7, with D perhaps given as TRBD1 or TRBD2 (5 bases each). Trimming pared 6 bases from V and 9 bases from J, leaving 27 bases between. The CDR3 is 16 residues long. CDR1 is SNHLY, CDR2 FYNNEI, per germline. For the CDR3, the DNA is TGTGCCAGCAGCCTTACCCCGGGACCCTCGGTAGGCGGGCAGTACTTC. Protein sequence: CASSLTPGPSVGGQYF.

The CDR3, as DNA: TGTGCCAGTAGTCTCCAGCGGGGAAACAATGAGCAGTTCTTC. Translating it yields CASSLQRGNNEQFF. The V gene is TRBV19, the J gene TRBJ2-1, with 7 nucleotides matching TRBD2. The CDR3 covers 14 residues. Looked up from germline, CDR1 is LNHDA and CDR2 is SQIVND (reference sequence). V was clipped by 5 bases and J by 5 bases; unmatched bases: 6.

V and J are TRBV27 and TRBJ2-7; D might be TRBD1 or TRBD2, each matching 6 bases. The CDR3 extends over 14 amino acids. The ends were cut back, 2 bases at V and 2 bases at J, with 10 bases in the middle. Germline V CDR1 and CDR2: MNHEY, SMNVEV (reference sequence). CDR3 sequence: CASSLTGATYEQYF. Here the CDR3 DNA reads TGTGCCAGCAGTTTAACGGGGGCAACCTACGAGCAGTACTTC.

The chain uses TRBV10-1 and TRBJ2-1, with 8 bases identical to TRBD2. Germline V lookup: CDR1 WNHNN, CDR2 SYGVQD (reference sequence). CDR3 length: 13 amino acids. The ends lost 2 bases at V and 10 bases at J; junction bases unmatched: 4. The DNA for the CDR3 is TGCGCCAGCAGTGAGCGGGAGGGCGGGGAGCAGTTCTTC. It is translated as CASSEREGGEQFF.

The rearrangement joins TRBV7-2 to TRBJ2-5; 11 bases fit TRBD2. Judging by the DNA end, TRBJ2-7 fits better; the J call may be wrong. CDR3 length equals 15 residues. Germline V gives CDR1 SGHTA, CDR2 FQGNSA. In DNA, the CDR3 is TGTGCCAGCAGCCCGGGACTAGCGGTACCCTACGAGCAGTACTTC. This encodes CASSPGLAVPYEQYF.

V gene TRBV7-3 combines with J gene TRBJ2-5; 8 bases are a match to TRBD1. The J call may be faulty, since TRBJ2-7 better matches the DNA end. There are 15 residues in the CDR3. From germline, CDR1 is SGHTA and CDR2 FQGTGA. In nucleotides, the CDR3 is TGTGCCAGCAGCTTAGATACAGGGGGACCCTACGAGCAGTACTTC. It codes for CASSLDTGGPYEQYF.

To note about this clone: One end of the junction is discordant with germline, which a read error may explain. The chain has TRBV29-1 and TRBJ2-1; TRBD2 aligns across 9 bases. Germline V lookup: CDR1 SQVTM, CDR2 ANQGSEA. This CDR3 is built from 11 residues. The CDR3 DNA follows: TGCAGCGTTGAAGTTCCAGCGGGAGGTGTCTTC. It is translated as CSVEVPAGGVF.

Remarks on this clone: Other DNA sequences of this sample code for an identical CDR3. The V and J genes are TRBV9 and TRBJ2-1, with D uncertain. V was pared by 0 bases and J by 0 bases, with 7 bases between. CDR3 length equals 15 residues. Germline V gene data show CDR1 as SGDLS and CDR2 as YYNGEE. The chain's CDR3 is CASSVEGGSYNEQFF. In DNA, the CDR3 is TGTGCCAGCAGCGTAGAAGGCGGCTCCTACAATGAGCAGTTCTTC.

This clone has just one count. The chain links TRBV11-3 to TRBJ1-1; D is uncertain. Deletions cut 0 bases from V and 1 base from J, with 3 bases between. Germline CDR1 is SGHNT and CDR2 is YENEEA. CDR3 size: 13 residues. The CDR3 loop is CASSLEENTEAFF. DNA of the CDR3: TGTGCCAGCAGCTTAGAGGAGAACACTGAAGCTTTCTTT.

The V and J genes are TRBV30 and TRBJ2-7, with D possibly TRBD2 on 6 matching bases. The length of the CDR3 is 15 residues. Trimming pared 3 bases from V and 0 bases from J, leaving 15 bases between. Germline CDR1 is GTSNPN and CDR2 is SVGIG (reference sequence). CDR3 sequence: CAWRSRDFSSYEQYF. As DNA, the CDR3 is TGTGCCTGGAGAAGCCGGGACTTCTCCTCCTACGAGCAGTACTTC.

A remark on this clone: The junction and the germline gene differ at one end; a read error may be behind it. This rearrangement joins TRBV28 to TRBJ2-7; 9 bases line up with TRBD1. Germline CDR1 is MDHEN and CDR2 is SYDVKM. The CDR3 loop spans 13 amino acids. Written as DNA, the CDR3 is TGTGCCAGCAACTCCGGGACAGGGAACGGACCCAACTTC. Protein product: CASNSGTGNGPNF.

As to this clone: One junction end does not reproduce the germline sequence, and a read error may be involved. The chain combines TRBV6-1 with TRBJ2-7, with 13 bases aligning to TRBD2. Germline lookup yields CDR1 MNHNS and CDR2 SASEGT. CDR3 length equals 18 residues. DNA of the CDR3: TGTGCCAGCGGTGACAGTACTAGCGGGAGGGCCCCCTCCTACGAGCAGTACTTC. Its protein is CASGDSTSGRAPSYEQYF.

This rearrangement joins TRBV6-1 to TRBJ2-7, with 11 bases matching TRBD2. Per the germline V gene, CDR1 is MNHNS and CDR2 is SASEGT. With 4 bases clipped from V and 4 bases from J, the junction kept 12 bases outside the gene matches. The CDR3 totals 17 residues. The CDR3 loop is CASSGTSRLAGIYEQYF. The CDR3 coding sequence is TGTGCCAGCAGTGGCACGTCGAGACTAGCGGGAATTTACGAGCAGTACTTC.

The chain couples TRBV4-1 to TRBJ2-4, with D perhaps given as TRBD1 or TRBD2 (7 bases each). Per germline, CDR1 MGHRA and CDR2 YSYEKL. V lost 5 bases and J 0 bases, leaving 14 bases between the germline ends. The CDR3 runs to 16 residues. The CDR3 reads CASSGGGQLAKNIQYF. CDR3 in DNA: TGCGCCAGCAGCGGGGGGGGACAGCTAGCCAAAAACATTCAGTACTTC.

This sequence joins TRBV28 and TRBJ2-7, with TRBD2 as a possible D gene (5 bases). This CDR3 contains 16 residues. V lost 1 base, J lost 3 bases, and 16 bases lay in between. Germline V CDR1 and CDR2: MDHEN, SYDVKM. The CDR3 coding sequence is TGTGCCAGCAGTTTATCTGAGGGCAGATTTCTCTACGAGCAGTACTTC. Protein: CASSLSEGRFLYEQYF.